One and the same sample provided the 20 T cell receptor beta chains below, sequenced in a study of T cell responses to AZD1222 COVID-19 vaccine. This table comes from immunoSEQ multiplex PCR, and its TCRdb copy is limited to in-frame clones, with some not included. The table has about 180,000 clones, around 91% seen once. The sequencing here drew on peripheral blood, taken on day 0 of AZD1222 vaccination. The receptors come from an adult in good health.

The rearrangement links TRBV6-2 or TRBV6-3 to TRBJ1-5; D is ambiguous. The CDR3 totals 12 residues. The V gene lost 0 bases and the J gene lost 6 bases, with 3 bases spanning the gap. CDR1 and CDR2 (germline): MNHEY, SVGEGT. The DNA for the CDR3 is TGTGCCAGCAGTTACTCTCTTCAGCCCCAGCATTTT. This gives the protein CASSYSLQPQHF.

V gene TRBV2 combines with J gene TRBJ2-1; 7 nucleotides align to TRBD2. J was trimmed by 7 bases and V by 7 bases; bases with no gene match: 16. This CDR3 spans 16 amino acids. The germline CDR1 and CDR2 sequences are SNHLY and FYNNEI. This CDR3 is CASTMVWRNGRNEQFF. The CDR3 DNA follows: TGTGCCAGCACTATGGTTTGGAGGAACGGGAGGAATGAGCAGTTCTTC.

This clone was seen only once. The rearrangement links TRBV12-2 to TRBJ1-1. TRBV12-2 is designated a pseudogene. The CDR3 covers 15 residues. Written as DNA, the CDR3 is TGTGCAAGTCGCTTAGTTCGGGTGGAGGACACTGAAGCTTTCTTT. It encodes CASRLVRVEDTEAFF.

This clone occurred once. The chain joins TRBV27 to TRBJ1-1; TRBD1 aligns across 10 bases. Germline V gene data show CDR1 as MNHEY and CDR2 as SMNVEV (reference sequence). The ends lost 5 bases at V and 10 bases at J; junction bases unmatched: 13. The CDR3 is 15 residues long. CDR3 sequence: CASSSYSGTGAGAFF. CDR3 nucleotide sequence: TGTGCCAGCAGTAGCTACTCCGGGACAGGGGCAGGAGCTTTCTTT.

This chain joins TRBV24-1 and TRBJ2-5, with 10 bases matching TRBD1. Germline V gives CDR1 KGHDR, CDR2 SFDVKD. This CDR3 has 17 residues. Germline trimming cut 4 bases from V and 1 base from J; bases unmatched to any gene: 8. CDR3: CATSEPGQGEVQETQYF. The CDR3 region has the DNA TGTGCCACCAGTGAACCCGGACAGGGGGAGGTCCAAGAGACCCAGTACTTC.

The chain is built from TRBV5-4 and TRBJ2-7; D is possibly TRBD2 (5 bases). Deletions cut 5 bases from V and 4 bases from J, with 13 bases between. Germline-derived CDR1 and CDR2 are SGHNT and YYREEE (reference sequence). CDR3 length: 13 amino acids. DNA of the CDR3: TGTGCCAGCAGTGGATCTGGGGAGTACGAGCAGTACTTC. Translation gives CASSGSGEYEQYF.

The V call is TRBV7-2, the J call TRBJ1-6; 8 bases line up with TRBD1. The germline gives CDR1 SGHTA, CDR2 FQGNSA. After removal of 4 bases from V and 7 bases from J, the junction contained 9 bases not matched to a gene. The CDR3 is 16 amino acids. CDR3 sequence: CASSSQGASLNSPLHF. CDR3 in DNA: TGTGCCAGCAGCTCCCAGGGGGCTTCTCTAAATTCACCCCTCCACTTT.

This clone was detected only once. The V and J genes are TRBV12-3 or TRBV12-4 and TRBJ2-3, with D perhaps given as TRBD1 or TRBD2 (5 bases each). This CDR3 comprises 13 residues. V was cut by 6 bases and J by 1 base, with 8 bases left in between. CDR3: CASRRDGTDTQYF. The CDR3 bases are TGTGCCAGCAGGAGGGACGGCACAGATACGCAGTATTTT.

Points on this clone: Its ends do not fully match the called genes, so a read error is possible. J is TRBJ1-6 and V is TRBV6-5, with D maybe TRBD1 (5 bases). The CDR3 sequence is 15 residues long. Germline assignment: CDR1 MNHEY and CDR2 SVGAGI. This CDR3 is CASRYLRGFNSPLHF. The CDR3 DNA sequence: TGTGCCAGCAGATACTTACGGGGGTTCAATTCACCCCTCCACTTT.

This chain connects TRBV5-4 to TRBJ2-2; no firm D call. There are 13 residues in the CDR3. Trimming took off 0 bases at V and 1 base at J, with 1 base between the two ends. Germline CDR1 reads SGHNT; CDR2 reads YYREEE (reference sequence). The CDR3 nucleotides are TGTGCCAGCAGCTTGGGGAACACCGGGGAGCTGTTTTTT. Translating gives CASSLGNTGELFF.

The chain is built from TRBV27 and TRBJ2-1; 8 bases are shared with TRBD1. The CDR3 is 15 residues long. Germline loops: CDR1 MNHEY, CDR2 SMNVEV (reference sequence). V lost 5 bases to trimming and J lost 7 bases; unmatched junction nucleotides: 10. The DNA for the CDR3 is TGTGCCAGCAGTGTCGACAGGGGTTACAGGAATGAGCAGTTCTTC. Translated: CASSVDRGYRNEQFF.

The rearrangement uses TRBV5-1 and TRBJ2-3, with 9 bases matching TRBD2. CDR3 length: 15 residues. Unmatched junction bases numbered 10, after V lost 5 bases and J lost 6 bases. Germline V gene sequence: CDR1 SGHRS, CDR2 YFSETQ. The CDR3 protein is CASRLTGLAGDTQYF. CDR3 nucleotides: TGCGCCAGCAGACTGACGGGGCTAGCGGGGGATACGCAGTATTTT.

The genes are TRBV6-5 and TRBJ2-3; the D is unclear. The germline CDR1 and CDR2 sequences are MNHEY and SVGAGI. This CDR3 region has 13 residues. Trimming pared 7 bases from V and 4 bases from J, leaving 12 bases between. The CDR3 DNA sequence: TGTGCCAGCATCTCGATAAACTCAGATACGCAGTATTTT. Its protein product is CASISINSDTQYF.

This clone was seen a single time. The rearrangement uses TRBV10-3 and TRBJ2-2, with 9 bases fitting TRBD1. The CDR3 extends over 17 amino acids. Germline V gene lookup returns CDR1 ENHRY and CDR2 SYGVKD. V dropped 6 bases and J dropped 0; count of bases not matched to a gene: 8. CDR3 residues: CAIRKPGQGANTGELFF. In DNA form, the CDR3 reads TGTGCCATCAGGAAACCGGGACAGGGAGCGAACACCGGGGAGCTGTTTTTT.

This rearrangement joins TRBV7-3 to TRBJ2-5, with a tentative D call TRBD2 (5 bases). The germline CDR1 and CDR2 sequences are SGHTA and FQGTGA. The CDR3 loop spans 14 amino acids. V was pared by 2 bases and J by 3 bases, with 10 bases between. The CDR3 loop is CASSLFPGKETQYF. CDR3 DNA: TGTGCCAGCAGCTTATTTCCCGGGAAAGAGACCCAGTACTTC. Using reference TRBV7-3 and TRBJ2-5 for the parts outside the CDR3, the full variable domain is GAGVSQTPSNKVTEKGKYVELRCDPISGHTALYWYRQSLGQGPEFLIYFQGTGAADDSGLPNDRFFAVRPEGSVSTLKIQRTERGDSAVYLCASSLFPGKETQYFGPGTRLLVL.

The CDR3 is CASSHCGWTIYF. The CDR3 nucleotides read TGCGCCAGCAGTCATTGCGGGTGGACCATATATTTT. This sequence joins TRBV23-1 and TRBJ1-3; D gene uncertain. TRBV23-1 is reported as an ORF; its role is uncertain. The germline V and J ends were trimmed by 3 bases and 10 bases, with 10 bases remaining between them. The CDR3 is 12 amino acids.

This rearrangement joins TRBV4-1 to TRBJ1-6; the D gene is possibly TRBD1 (5 bases). V gave up 0 bases and J gave up 7 bases, with 25 bases separating them. The CDR3 is 20 residues long. Germline V gene sequence: CDR1 MGHRA, CDR2 YSYEKL. CDR3 coding DNA: TGCGCCAGCAGCCAAGATATGTTTCGGGTCGGGGAGGGGCAAAATTCACCCCTCCACTTT. Translation gives CASSQDMFRVGEGQNSPLHF.

The J gene is TRBJ2-5, the V gene TRBV6-6, with D hard to call. This CDR3 has 13 residues. From germline, CDR1 is MNHNY and CDR2 SVGAGI (reference sequence). V lost 3 bases and J lost 3, with 8 bases in between. The CDR3 DNA is TGTGCCAGCAGTTATTCTGGAGAAGAGACCCAGTACTTC. Its translation is CASSYSGEETQYF.

This chain connects TRBV4-3 to TRBJ2-3; unclear D gene. The V gene lost 1 base and the J gene lost 6 bases, with 8 bases spanning the gap. Germline CDR1 LGHNA, CDR2 YSLEER. The CDR3 is made up of 13 amino acids. The CDR3 region is CASSQGLPDTQYF. The CDR3 DNA reads as TGCGCCAGCAGCCAAGGACTGCCCGATACGCAGTATTTT.

The CDR3 nucleotides read TGTGCCAGCAGCTTAAGGGACAGCATAGAGACTTGGTCACCCCTCCACTTT. Residues: CASSLRDSIETWSPLHF. The gene calls are TRBV7-2 and TRBJ1-6; 7 bases are a match to TRBD1. V was clipped by 2 bases and J by 10 bases; unmatched bases: 14. CDR1 SGHTA and CDR2 FQGNSA come from the germline V gene. The CDR3 is 17 residues long.